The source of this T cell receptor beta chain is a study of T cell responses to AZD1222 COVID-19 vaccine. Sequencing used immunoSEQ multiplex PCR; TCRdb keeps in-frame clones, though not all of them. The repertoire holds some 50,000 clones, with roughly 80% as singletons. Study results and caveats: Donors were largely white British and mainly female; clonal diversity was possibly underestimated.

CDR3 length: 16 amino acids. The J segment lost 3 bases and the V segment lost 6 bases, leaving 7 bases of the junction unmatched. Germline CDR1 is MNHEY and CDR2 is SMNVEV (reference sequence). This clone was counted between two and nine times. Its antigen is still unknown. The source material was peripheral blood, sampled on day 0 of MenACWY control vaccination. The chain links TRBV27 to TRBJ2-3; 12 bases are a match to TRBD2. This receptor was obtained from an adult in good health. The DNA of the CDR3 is TGTGCCAGCAGGTCACATGGGACTAGCGGGACAGATACGCAGTATTTT. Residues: CASRSHGTSGTDTQYF.